Listed below are T cell receptor beta chains from one sample, sequenced in a study of OX40 agonist ivuxolimab in advanced cancers. Clones were read by immunoSEQ multiplex PCR, and TCRdb kept only the in-frame ones, dropping some. The repertoire holds fewer than 95,000 clones, around 80% seen once, with around 0.48% in the top ten. The sequenced sample was CD4+ or CD8+ T cells sorted from blood, obtained in a trial of the OX40 agonist ivuxolimab. The receptors were sampled from an adult with an advanced solid tumor such as melanoma, head and neck, liver or kidney cancer. CDR3s include the opening cysteine and the closing phenylalanine or tryptophan. The D gene is left open where the match is weak.

CDR3aa	d_gene	v_gene	j_gene
CASSWDSSSGSGTYNEQFF	TRBD2	TRBV18	TRBJ2-1
CSDWTGGRGYTF	TRBD1	TRBV29-1	TRBJ1-2
CASSVERGTEAFF	NA	TRBV9	TRBJ1-1
CASSVAVPSGGVYNEQFF	TRBD2	TRBV9	TRBJ2-1
CASSLSGVETQYF	NA	TRBV11-3	TRBJ2-5
CASRAGTVTSNYGYTF	TRBD1	TRBV11-2	TRBJ1-2
CASSLWGNTEAFF	NA	TRBV5-1	TRBJ1-1
CASRARGFGSNQPQHF	NA	TRBV28	TRBJ1-5
CASSTDRDRTSGIEQYF	TRBD2	TRBV18	TRBJ2-7
CASSRGANTEAFF	NA	TRBV19	TRBJ1-1
CASSPPEGAGETQYF	TRBD1	TRBV5-4	TRBJ2-5
CASSLGSGLAFSSYEQYF	TRBD2	TRBV5-1	TRBJ2-7
CASSPLNRGQGNQPQHF	TRBD1	TRBV4-1	TRBJ1-5
CAWSRGATDTQYF	NA	TRBV30	TRBJ2-3
CASSQDAEGRAYEQYF	NA	TRBV4-3	TRBJ2-7
CASSSAGGNSYEQYF	TRBD2	TRBV7-9	TRBJ2-7
CASSPPADTNTIYF	NA	TRBV18	TRBJ1-3
CASSEVEGAYEKLFF	NA	TRBV25-1	TRBJ1-4
CASSLPPFGYTF	NA	TRBV28	TRBJ1-2
CASSIGSSGTTDTQYF	TRBD2	TRBV19	TRBJ2-3
CASSLDPGADTQYF	NA	TRBV7-3	TRBJ2-3
CASSAQSPASTNEKLFF	NA	TRBV2	TRBJ1-4
CASSEETGYNSPLHF	NA	TRBV2	TRBJ1-6
CASSLQGSLYGYTF	NA	TRBV28	TRBJ1-2
CASSLDTNTEAFF	NA	TRBV7-9	TRBJ1-1
CASSLAGIQYF	NA	TRBV7-9	TRBJ2-4
CAGGGSNQPQHF	NA	TRBV30	TRBJ1-5
CGTRGFSEQFF	NA	TRBV2	TRBJ2-1
CASSLAPVKTQYF	NA	TRBV28	TRBJ2-5
CASSSDRGTYNEQFF	TRBD1	TRBV28	TRBJ2-1
CASKGSPQETQYF	NA	TRBV9	TRBJ2-5
CASSFKTANYGYTF	NA	TRBV28	TRBJ1-2
CASSLSDRTSYEQYF	TRBD1	TRBV7-2	TRBJ2-7
CASSLWGKGFNTEAFF	NA	TRBV28	TRBJ1-1
CASSTKTGPYGYTF	NA	TRBV19	TRBJ1-2
CASSVTGTASGNTIYF	NA	TRBV11-2	TRBJ1-3
CASSSGTNPTDTQYF	NA	TRBV9	TRBJ2-3
CASSQLQGVYTF	NA	TRBV6-5	TRBJ1-2
CASRLSGRAGTGELFF	TRBD2	TRBV5-8	TRBJ2-2
CAISARGNGANVLTF	TRBD2	TRBV10-3	TRBJ2-6
CASSVKSGPGEPHNQPQHF	NA	TRBV6-4	TRBJ1-5
CASSLNSGDEQYF	NA	TRBV11-1	TRBJ2-7
CASSVAEGARSLGGYTF	TRBD1	TRBV9	TRBJ1-2
CASGSRIQETQYF	NA	TRBV6-6	TRBJ2-5
CASSLVFADGYTF	NA	TRBV7-2	TRBJ1-2
CASRKGQGTEAFF	TRBD1	TRBV27	TRBJ1-1
CASRGTGREETQYF	TRBD1	TRBV19	TRBJ2-5
CASSAGTGSWETQYF	TRBD1	TRBV18	TRBJ2-5
CASSLSTAKGYTF	NA	TRBV13	TRBJ1-2
CASIFSLGGTEAFF	NA	TRBV28	TRBJ1-1
CASSPNLPANTGELFF	NA	TRBV18	TRBJ2-2
CASSIEGSYGYTF	NA	TRBV18	TRBJ1-2
CASSLPNGPLHF	NA	TRBV28	TRBJ1-6
CASSLGQSSYGYTF	NA	TRBV7-9	TRBJ1-2
CASSIGEMTNYGYTF	NA	TRBV19	TRBJ1-2
CAWSSGWADTQYF	NA	TRBV30	TRBJ2-3
CATSSRQGGTQYF	NA	TRBV15	TRBJ2-3
CASTTGRGGLNEQFF	NA	TRBV6-5	TRBJ2-1